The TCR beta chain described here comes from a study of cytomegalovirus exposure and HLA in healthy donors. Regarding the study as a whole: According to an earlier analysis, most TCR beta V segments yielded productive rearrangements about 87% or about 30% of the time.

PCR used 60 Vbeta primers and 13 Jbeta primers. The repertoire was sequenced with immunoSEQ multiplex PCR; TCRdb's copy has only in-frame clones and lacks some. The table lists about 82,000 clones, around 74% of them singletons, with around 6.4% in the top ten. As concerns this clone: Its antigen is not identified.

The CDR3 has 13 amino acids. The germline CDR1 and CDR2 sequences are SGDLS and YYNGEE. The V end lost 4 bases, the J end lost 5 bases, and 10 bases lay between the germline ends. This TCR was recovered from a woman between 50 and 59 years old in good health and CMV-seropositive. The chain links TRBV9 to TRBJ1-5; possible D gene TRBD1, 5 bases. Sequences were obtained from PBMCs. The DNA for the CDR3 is TGTGCCAGCAGCCCCTCGGGGGATCAGCCCCAGCATTTT. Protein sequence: CASSPSGDQPQHF.